This T cell receptor (beta chain) came from a study of CD8 T cells in ankylosing spondylitis. Remarks on this clonotype: Antigen unknown.

By quantitative 5'-RACE with molecular barcodes, the TCR beta libraries were made. TCRdb independently ran MiXCR on the 5' RACE reads; one entry per CDR3 protein. The sample shows 700,000 or so distinct CDR3 sequences, under 20% of them seen only once. Study-level results: Earlier studies detected some motif variants in reactive arthritis synovial fluid and blood. The study looked at matched synovial fluid samples from ankylosing spondylitis patients. Disease-linked clones were reported to be significantly enriched there. For ankylosing spondylitis blood, a TCR beta motif of roughly 8 highly homologous variants appeared characteristic.

This receptor was taken from a male donor with ankylosing spondylitis. The specimen was blood, either unsorted or a sorted T cell fraction (not recorded which).

The CDR3 coding sequence is TGTGCCACCAGTGATTTTCACAGACTACAATACGAGCAGTACTTC. It is translated as CATSDFHRLQYEQYF. This rearrangement joins TRBV24-1 to TRBJ2-7; tentatively, D is TRBD2 (5 bases). The V end was cut by 1 base, the J end by 4 bases, with 13 bases between. Germline V gene data show CDR1 as KGHDR and CDR2 as SFDVKD. This CDR3 contains 15 residues.